This T cell receptor beta chain was sequenced for a study of blood T cell repertoires in COVID-19 (dated by TCRdb to 2019 to 2021). Background for the entire study: Collaborator samples came from the United States, Italy and Spain and covered acute and convalescent phases of COVID-19. Subjects who had been exposed to COVID-19, were actively infected with it, or had recovered from it provided the deeply sampled blood TCRbeta repertoires that made up the dataset. The repertoires were made available in a free public database intended to serve as a resource for research on the immune response to SARS-CoV-2. Samples came from the ongoing ImmuneRACE study (first 160 participants) plus 1,254 subjects from 6 global collaborators. Nearly every sample came with metadata listing a de-identified subject ID, COVID-19 status, age in years and sex. Where available, HLA class I and class II types were obtained from metadata supplied by the sample provider rather than from assay-based typing. The prospective study material was composed of cDNA or gDNA derived from T cells, B-cell-depleted T cells, or PBMCs.

General findings and caveats noted by the study authors: How much clinical and demographic metadata was included differed by source and by participant, and the metadata was provided uncurated.

The junction carries 14 bases between V and J, which are trimmed by 2 bases and 9 bases respectively. The CDR3 goes from the cysteine to the phenylalanine over 15 residues. Only the CDR3 DNA is retained, 45 bases long and in frame from the first base. Via the germline V gene, CDR1 is SGHAT and CDR2 FQNNGV. TCRbeta CDR3 regions were amplified from genomic DNA by means of the immunoSEQ Assay, a bias-controlled multiplex PCR. Regarding the original processing steps: The number of nucleated cells in each sample was estimated from the amplification of reference gene primers within the assay. Sequence reads were collapsed and filtered to measure the absolute abundance of every unique TCRbeta CDR3 rearrangement. For each sample, productive Simpson clonality was calculated as the square root of Simpson's diversity index over productive rearrangements. TCRdb holds this immuneACCESS table with in-frame rearrangements only. Some clones are missing; in checked studies, unresolved V genes explain under half, and the rest has no known cause. That table gives V, J and clone size, and the DNA gave D and trimming. The sample table lists 200,000 to 250,000 clones, about nine tenths of them with a count of one. The ten most abundant clones make up roughly 4.1% of the sample.

Collaborating institutions collected whole blood in K2EDTA tubes following their own protocols. Collaborator samples were shipped for TCRbeta analysis as frozen whole blood, isolated PBMCs, or DNA extracted from either sample type. Turning to this clone: The target of this receptor is not known. No qualities accompany the bases; no much larger clone lies one base away.

Recombination joined TRBV11-2 with TRBJ1-6; the D gene lacks a confident call. The sequencing input was peripheral blood. This TCR was sampled from a man aged 50-60 years with acute or convalescent COVID-19. The nucleotide sequence is given as TGTGCCAGCAGCTTAAAACGTCTCCGGGGTTCACCCCTCCACTTT. Its amino acids are CASSLKRLRGSPLHF. The CDR3 plus the reference TRBV11-2 and TRBJ1-6 genes for the other parts give the full variable domain: EAGVAQSPRYKIIEKRQSVAFWCNPISGHATLYWYQQILGQGPKLLIQFQNNGVVDDSQLPKDRFSAERLKGVDSTLKIQPAKLEDSAVYLCASSLKRLRGSPLHFGNGTRLTVT.